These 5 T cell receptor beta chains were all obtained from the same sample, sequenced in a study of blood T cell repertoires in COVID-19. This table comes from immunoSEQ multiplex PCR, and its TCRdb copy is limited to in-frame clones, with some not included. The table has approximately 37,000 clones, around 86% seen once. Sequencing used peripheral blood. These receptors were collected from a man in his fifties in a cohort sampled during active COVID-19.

The CDR3 DNA sequence: TGTGCCAGCAGCTTATCCCCTTACACCGGGGAGCTGTTTTTT. This gives the protein CASSLSPYTGELFF. The genes are TRBV11-3 and TRBJ2-2; no reliable D call. Germline-derived CDR1 and CDR2 are SGHNT and YENEEA. Trimming removed 2 bases at V and 3 bases at J, with 7 bases between. This CDR3 has 14 amino acids.

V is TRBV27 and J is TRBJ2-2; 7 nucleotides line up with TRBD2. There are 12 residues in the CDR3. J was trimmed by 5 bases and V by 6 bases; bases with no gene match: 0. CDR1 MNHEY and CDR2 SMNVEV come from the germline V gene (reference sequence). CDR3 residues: CASRGGTGELFF. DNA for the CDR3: TGTGCCAGCAGGGGGGGGACCGGGGAGCTGTTTTTT.

The CDR3 sequence: CAISEPTGRNEKLFF. The CDR3 nucleotides read TGTGCCATCAGTGAGCCGACAGGTCGTAATGAAAAACTGTTTTTT. The chain is built from TRBV10-3 and TRBJ1-4, with a weak D call TRBD1 (6 bases). Germline V gene sequence: CDR1 ENHRY, CDR2 SYGVKD. V shed 2 bases and J shed 4 bases, with 11 bases lying between them. CDR3 length equals 15 residues.

In DNA, the CDR3 is TGTGCCAGCTCACCTAGCCTAAATGGTGGGGAAAAACTGTTTTTT. This translates into CASSPSLNGGEKLFF. The V and J genes are TRBV18 and TRBJ1-4, with D hard to call. The CDR3 covers 15 residues. Germline CDR1 and CDR2: KGHSH and LQKENI. The germline V and J ends were trimmed by 3 bases and 8 bases, with 16 bases remaining between them. Full variable domain (remainder filled in from reference TRBV18 and TRBJ1-4): NAGVMQNPRHLVRRRGQEARLRCSPMKGHSHVYWYRQLPEEGLKFMVYLQKENIIDESGMPKERFSAEFPKEGPSILRIQQVVRGDSAAYFCASSPSLNGGEKLFFGSGTQLSVL.

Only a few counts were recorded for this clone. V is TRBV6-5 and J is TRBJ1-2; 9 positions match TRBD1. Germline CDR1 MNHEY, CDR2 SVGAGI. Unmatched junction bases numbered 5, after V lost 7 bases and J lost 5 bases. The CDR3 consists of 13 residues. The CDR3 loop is CASKPGTGYGYTF. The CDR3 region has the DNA TGTGCCAGCAAACCCGGGACAGGGTATGGCTACACCTTC.